In its sample, the clone carrying this T cell receptor beta chain was seen a few times. Its specificity is unknown. Profiling relied on immunoSEQ multiplex PCR, and the TCRdb table lists in-frame clones only, not all of them. The sample lists roughly 120,000 clones; about 82% were seen once. With 2 bases removed from V and 5 bases from J, the gap between germline ends came to 10 bases. CDR1 is LNHDA, CDR2 SQIVND, per germline (reference sequence). This CDR3 has 13 residues. The donors were members of the validation cohort comprising approximately 110 subjects, separate from the roughly 700-subject first cohort. The data were taken from a study of cytomegalovirus exposure and HLA in healthy donors. Study-wide background: The roughly 110 validation repertoires matched the 666 first-cohort repertoires in platform, a later analysis reported.

Study findings and constraints: TCR beta chains numbering about 160 were designated cytomegalovirus-associated. A later analysis found first-cohort TCR clusters tended to co-occur in the 120 validation repertoires.

The chain links TRBV19 to TRBJ2-7, with TRBD1 as a possible D gene (6 bases). This TCR was recovered from a man aged 18 to 35 in good health and CMV-seronegative. Input material: PBMCs. CDR3 sequence reads: CASSISRGDEQYF. The CDR3 region has the DNA TGTGCCAGTAGTATAAGCAGGGGAGACGAGCAGTACTTC.